Below, 16 T cell receptor beta chains from the same sample are listed, as sequenced in a study of T cell responses to AZD1222 COVID-19 vaccine. Produced via immunoSEQ multiplex PCR; TCRdb's table is partial and in-frame only. This table holds about 200,000 clones, 90% to 95% found once. The sample consisted of peripheral blood, taken 28 days after the second dose of the MenACWY control vaccine. The origin of the receptors is an adult who received the MenACWY meningococcal vaccine as a control.

This chain uses TRBV6-5 with TRBJ2-7; TRBD2 matches at 8 bases. Per germline, CDR1 MNHEY and CDR2 SVGAGI. Unmatched junction bases numbered 6, after V lost 0 bases and J lost 2 bases. The CDR3 contains 16 residues. CDR3 coding DNA: TGTGCCAGCAGTTACTCCATGTCCGGGAGGGCCTACGAGCAGTACTTC. Protein: CASSYSMSGRAYEQYF.

The rearrangement joins TRBV6-6 to TRBJ2-7; perhaps TRBD1 as D (5 bases). This CDR3 spans 14 amino acids. CDR1 is MNHNY, CDR2 SVGAGI, per germline (reference sequence). Trimming took off 6 bases at V and 2 bases at J, with 14 bases between the two ends. CDR3 amino acids: CASSHRGRAYEQYF. CDR3 coding DNA: TGTGCCAGCAGCCACAGAGGCAGGGCCTACGAGCAGTACTTC.

The chain uses TRBV5-1 and TRBJ1-2, with D tentatively TRBD1 (5 bases). Looked up from germline, CDR1 is SGHRS and CDR2 is YFSETQ. The CDR3 has 13 amino acids. Trimming left V 0 bases short and J 11 bases short, with 14 bases between. CDR3 in DNA: TGCGCCAGCAGCTTGGGGGGGAGCCAAAGTTACACCTTC. This encodes CASSLGGSQSYTF.

This clone was seen a handful of times. V and J are TRBV3-1 (or the pseudogene TRBV3-2) and TRBJ2-5; D not certain. Trimming shortened V by 2 bases and J by 7 bases, and 11 bases separated the two germline ends. The germline CDR1 and CDR2 sequences are LGHDT and YNNKEL (reference sequence). This CDR3 is 13 amino acids long. The DNA for the CDR3 is TGTGCCAGCAGCCAAACGAGGTCGGGGACCCAGTACTTC. Amino acids: CASSQTRSGTQYF.

J is TRBJ2-1 and V is TRBV7-8, with TRBD2 matching 11 bases. Losses at the gene ends were 5 bases for V and 8 bases for J; bases not matched to a gene: 14. CDR1 is SGHVS and CDR2 is FQNEAQ in the germline V gene. The CDR3 covers 17 residues. CDR3 sequence: CASSRAPLAGAVDEQFF. In DNA, the CDR3 is TGTGCCAGCAGCAGGGCCCCACTAGCGGGAGCAGTCGATGAGCAGTTCTTC.

The gene calls are TRBV5-6 and TRBJ2-1; either TRBD1 or TRBD2 may supply D (5 bases each). V lost 4 bases and J lost 2, with 16 bases in between. The CDR3 sequence is 16 residues long. Per germline, CDR1 SGHDT and CDR2 YYEEEE. As DNA, the CDR3 is TGTGCCAGCAGCCCGCCGGGACCGAGAACCTACAATGAGCAGTTCTTC. Translation gives CASSPPGPRTYNEQFF. Full variable domain (rest looked up from reference TRBV5-6 and TRBJ2-1): DAGVTQSPTHLIKTRGQQVTLRCSPKSGHDTVSWYQQALGQGPQFIFQYYEEEERQRGNFPDRFSGHQFPNYSSELNVNALLLGDSALYLCASSPPGPRTYNEQFFGPGTRLTVL.

The rearrangement uses TRBV7-3 and TRBJ1-2, with D possibly being TRBD1 (6 bases). The V gene lost 3 bases and the J gene lost 7 bases, with 15 bases spanning the gap. The CDR3 loop spans 14 amino acids. Germline loops: CDR1 SGHTA, CDR2 FQGTGA. The DNA for the CDR3 is TGTGCCAGCAGCTTCACTGGGGGGCAGAGTGGCTACACCTTC. It specifies CASSFTGGQSGYTF.

The rearrangement links TRBV7-9 to TRBJ1-5; no definite D call. In germline, CDR1 is SEHNR, CDR2 FQNEAQ (reference sequence). The CDR3 extends over 14 amino acids. V lost 4 bases, J lost 6 bases, and 13 bases lay in between. CDR3 coding DNA: TGTGCCAGCAGCTCTGGCCTAGAGGGTCAGCCCCAGCATTTT. It yields the protein CASSSGLEGQPQHF.

The rearrangement joins TRBV25-1 to TRBJ1-6; unclear D gene. CDR3 length: 13 amino acids. Trimming took off 1 base at V and 9 bases at J, with 7 bases between the two ends. CDR1 is MGHDK, CDR2 SYGVNS, per germline. In DNA, the CDR3 is TGTGCCAGCAGTGAATTTTTAAGTTCACCCCTCCACTTT. This codes for CASSEFLSSPLHF.

The chain recombines TRBV11-3 with TRBJ2-3, with 7 bases identical to TRBD2. Germline CDR1 SGHNT, CDR2 YENEEA. The junction had 4 bases not matched to a gene; V was cut back by 4 bases and J by 3 bases. The CDR3 runs to 14 residues. CDR3 bases: TGTGCCAGCAGCTCCAGGGAGGGGACAGATACGCAGTATTTT. This gives the protein CASSSREGTDTQYF.

The rearrangement joins TRBV29-1 to TRBJ1-1; 11 positions agree with TRBD1. CDR3 size: 15 residues. The V gene's germline CDR1 is SQVTM and CDR2 ANQGSEA. V shed 4 bases, J shed 4 bases, and the junction held 8 bases outside the gene matches. CDR3 sequence (DNA): TGCAGCGTTGCCCGGGACAGGGGGTCAAGCACTGAAGCTTTCTTT. Translating gives CSVARDRGSSTEAFF.

The V gene is TRBV9, the J gene TRBJ2-5; 10 bases fit TRBD1. There are 15 residues in the CDR3. CDR1 and CDR2 from the germline V gene are SGDLS and YYNGEE. V dropped 1 base and J dropped 3; count of bases not matched to a gene: 3. CDR3 DNA: TGTGCCAGCAGCGTATCCGGGACAGGGGAAGAGACCCAGTACTTC. It yields the protein CASSVSGTGEETQYF. Combining the CDR3 with reference TRBV9 and TRBJ2-5 gives the whole variable domain DSGVTQTPKHLITATGQRVTLRCSPRSGDLSVYWYQQSLDQGLQFLIQYYNGEERAKGNILERFSAQQFPDLHSELNLSSLELGDSALYFCASSVSGTGEETQYFGPGTRLLVL.

This chain links TRBV7-2 with TRBJ2-2; TRBD2 aligns across 8 bases. J gave up 6 bases and V 2 bases, and 8 bases lay outside the gene matches. Per the germline V gene, CDR1 is SGHTA and CDR2 is FQGNSA. This CDR3 has 16 amino acids. In nucleotides, the CDR3 is TGTGCCAGCAGCTTAATCGGACTAGCCGGGGCCGGGGAGCTGTTTTTT. Translating gives CASSLIGLAGAGELFF.

The chain couples TRBV20-1 to TRBJ2-3; no reliable D call. The CDR3 has 11 amino acids. V lost 3 bases and J lost 5, with 6 bases in between. Germline V gene data show CDR1 as DFQATT and CDR2 as SNEGSKA (reference sequence). In nucleotides, the CDR3 is TGCAGTGCTAGTTTTCGAGATACGCAGTATTTT. This sequence encodes CSASFRDTQYF.

The chain uses TRBV4-3 and TRBJ2-7, with TRBD2 matching over 10 bases. Per the germline V gene, CDR1 is LGHNA and CDR2 is YSLEER. This CDR3 has 15 residues. Trimming took 4 bases from V and 0 from J; bases not matched to a gene: 3. The CDR3 spells CASSRGLADSYEQYF. CDR3 nucleotides: TGCGCCAGCAGCCGCGGACTAGCGGACTCCTACGAGCAGTACTTC.

The rearrangement uses TRBV10-3 and TRBJ2-7, with 12 bases lining up with TRBD1. From germline, CDR1 is ENHRY and CDR2 SYGVKD. The CDR3 spans 15 residues. V lost 6 bases to trimming and J lost 3 bases; unmatched junction nucleotides: 6. Here the CDR3 reads CAIRGDRGQVYEQYF. Written as DNA, the CDR3 is TGTGCCATCAGAGGGGACAGGGGGCAGGTCTACGAGCAGTACTTC.